This is a list of T cell receptor beta chains from one sample in a study of PD-1 blockade in classical Hodgkin lymphoma. The protocol was immunoSEQ multiplex PCR, while the TCRdb copy is restricted to in-frame clones and leaves out a portion. The sample holds about 100,000 clones; more than 85% are singletons and the top ten take about 6.1%. The material sequenced was peripheral blood mononuclear cells (PBMCs), taken before the second cycle of nivolumab. The source is a human donor with classical Hodgkin lymphoma. Both conserved end residues are part of each CDR3. D genes are given only for firm matches. Rows give clone size only sometimes, using once, few, many, or a class for an expanded clone.

J gene: TRBJ2-5; V gene: TRBV27; D gene: .; clone size: .; CDR3 protein: CASGGYQETQYF; CDR3 DNA: TGTGCCTCAGGGGGGTACCAAGAGACCCAGTACTTC
J gene: TRBJ1-1; V gene: TRBV19; D gene: .; clone size: few; CDR3 protein: CASSAGTGTEAFF; CDR3 DNA: TGTGCCAGTAGTGCCGGTACAGGGACTGAAGCTTTCTTT
J gene: TRBJ2-7; V gene: TRBV4-2; D gene: .; clone size: .; CDR3 protein: CASSLGGAASYEQYF; CDR3 DNA: TGTGCCAGCAGCCTAGGGGGGGCAGCATCCTACGAGCAGTACTTC
J gene: TRBJ2-1; V gene: TRBV6-6; D gene: TRBD2; clone size: .; CDR3 protein: CATRSLAGNNEQFF; CDR3 DNA: TGTGCCACCCGGTCACTAGCGGGGAACAATGAGCAGTTCTTC
J gene: TRBJ2-7; V gene: TRBV2; D gene: .; clone size: .; CDR3 protein: CASSESVTTPYEQYF; CDR3 DNA: TGTGCCAGCAGTGAATCTGTGACGACACCCTACGAGCAGTACTTC
J gene: TRBJ1-6; V gene: TRBV10-3; D gene: .; clone size: .; CDR3 protein: CAISESPGRKNSPLHF; CDR3 DNA: TGTGCCATCAGTGAGTCCCCGGGACGGAAGAATTCACCCCTCCACTTT
J gene: TRBJ1-4; V gene: TRBV5-1; D gene: TRBD1; clone size: .; CDR3 protein: CASSRSGQNEKLFF; CDR3 DNA: TGCGCCAGCAGCAGATCGGGACAGAATGAAAAACTGTTTTTT
J gene: TRBJ1-3; V gene: TRBV11-2; D gene: .; clone size: .; CDR3 protein: CASSRLSGSGNTIYF; CDR3 DNA: TGTGCCAGCAGTCGCCTCTCGGGCTCTGGAAACACCATATATTTT
J gene: TRBJ2-7; V gene: TRBV30; D gene: .; clone size: .; CDR3 protein: CAWIRSYRGSYEQYF; CDR3 DNA: TGTGCCTGGATAAGGTCGTATAGGGGCAGTTACGAGCAGTACTTC
J gene: TRBJ1-5; V gene: TRBV18; D gene: TRBD1; clone size: once; CDR3 protein: CASSPLDRGLGQPQHF; CDR3 DNA: TGTGCCAGCTCACCGCTGGACAGGGGGCTCGGTCAGCCCCAGCATTTT
J gene: TRBJ1-2; V gene: TRBV5-6; D gene: .; clone size: once; CDR3 protein: CASSRAHGYTF; CDR3 DNA: TGTGCCAGCAGCCGAGCGCATGGCTACACCTTC
J gene: TRBJ2-2; V gene: TRBV28; D gene: .; clone size: .; CDR3 protein: CASKGGSDTGELFF; CDR3 DNA: TGTGCCAGCAAGGGGGGTTCGGACACCGGGGAGCTGTTTTTT
J gene: TRBJ2-3; V gene: TRBV5-4; D gene: .; clone size: .; CDR3 protein: CASSLDISDTQYF; CDR3 DNA: TGTGCCAGCAGCTTAGACATATCGGATACGCAGTATTTT
J gene: TRBJ1-5; V gene: TRBV7-8; D gene: TRBD1; clone size: .; CDR3 protein: CASSSLRGTVNQPQHF; CDR3 DNA: TGTGCCAGCAGCTCCCTCCGTGGGACAGTAAATCAGCCCCAGCATTTT
J gene: TRBJ1-4; V gene: TRBV5-4; D gene: .; clone size: .; CDR3 protein: CASSLPNSTNEKLFF; CDR3 DNA: TGTGCCAGCAGCCTCCCCAATTCAACTAATGAAAAACTGTTTTTT
J gene: TRBJ1-4; V gene: TRBV18; D gene: .; clone size: .; CDR3 protein: CASSPVGMDEKLFF; CDR3 DNA: TGTGCCAGCTCACCGGTGGGAATGGATGAAAAACTGTTTTTT
J gene: TRBJ1-4; V gene: TRBV2; D gene: .; clone size: few; CDR3 protein: CASSEAWDEKLFF; CDR3 DNA: TGTGCCAGCAGTGAGGCCTGGGATGAAAAACTGTTTTTT
J gene: TRBJ1-2; V gene: TRBV9; D gene: .; clone size: .; CDR3 protein: CASSPGYGYTF; CDR3 DNA: TGTGCCAGCAGCCCGGGCTATGGCTACACCTTC
J gene: TRBJ1-4; V gene: TRBV10-3; D gene: .; clone size: few; CDR3 protein: CAISVKEKLFF; CDR3 DNA: TGTGCCATCAGTGTGAAGGAAAAACTGTTTTTT
J gene: TRBJ1-1; V gene: TRBV29-1; D gene: TRBD1; clone size: .; CDR3 protein: CSVGTGTEAFF; CDR3 DNA: TGCAGCGTTGGGACAGGGACTGAAGCTTTCTTT
J gene: TRBJ1-5; V gene: TRBV4-3; D gene: .; clone size: once; CDR3 protein: CASSQGAGYQPQHF; CDR3 DNA: TGCGCCAGCAGCCAAGGGGCAGGTTATCAGCCCCAGCATTTT
J gene: TRBJ1-2; V gene: TRBV7-2; D gene: .; clone size: .; CDR3 protein: CASSLGGNENYGYTF; CDR3 DNA: TGTGCCAGCAGCTTAGGTGGCAACGAAAACTATGGCTACACCTTC
J gene: TRBJ2-1; V gene: TRBV19; D gene: TRBD1; clone size: .; CDR3 protein: CASSVARDRESNEQFF; CDR3 DNA: TGTGCCAGTAGTGTAGCCCGGGACAGGGAGTCAAATGAGCAGTTCTTC
J gene: TRBJ1-1; V gene: TRBV25-1; D gene: .; clone size: .; CDR3 protein: CASSEYIPQGNTEAFF; CDR3 DNA: TGTGCCAGCAGTGAATATATCCCTCAGGGGAACACTGAAGCTTTCTTT
J gene: TRBJ1-1; V gene: TRBV6-1; D gene: .; clone size: .; CDR3 protein: CAGSEGRSGEVSTYTEAFF; CDR3 DNA: TGTGCCGGCAGTGAAGGACGATCCGGGGAAGTGAGTACGTACACTGAAGCTTTCTTT
J gene: TRBJ1-2; V gene: TRBV2; D gene: .; clone size: .; CDR3 protein: CASSAAPSNYGYTF; CDR3 DNA: TGTGCCAGCAGTGCGGCGCCATCCAACTATGGCTACACCTTC
J gene: TRBJ2-5; V gene: TRBV7-6; D gene: TRBD2; clone size: .; CDR3 protein: CASSFYPRLAGRRETQYF; CDR3 DNA: TGTGCCAGCAGCTTCTACCCCAGACTAGCGGGGAGGAGAGAGACCCAGTACTTC
J gene: TRBJ2-3; V gene: TRBV11-2; D gene: .; clone size: .; CDR3 protein: CASSLRGIGTDTQYF; CDR3 DNA: TGTGCCAGCAGCTTAAGGGGAATTGGGACAGATACGCAGTATTTT
J gene: TRBJ2-5; V gene: TRBV7-3; D gene: TRBD2; clone size: .; CDR3 protein: CASSLGLAWETQYF; CDR3 DNA: TGTGCCAGCAGCCTTGGACTAGCATGGGAGACCCAGTACTTC
J gene: TRBJ2-5; V gene: TRBV27; D gene: .; clone size: .; CDR3 protein: CASSPPGLQETQYF; CDR3 DNA: TGTGCCAGCTCCCCCCCGGGGCTGCAAGAGACCCAGTACTTC
J gene: TRBJ2-1; V gene: TRBV4-2; D gene: .; clone size: .; CDR3 protein: CASSQDLVTGLYNEQFF; CDR3 DNA: TGTGCCAGCAGCCAAGATCTAGTGACTGGGCTCTACAATGAGCAGTTCTTC
J gene: TRBJ2-7; V gene: TRBV28; D gene: .; clone size: .; CDR3 protein: CASSSLSPYEQYF; CDR3 DNA: TGTGCCAGCAGTTCCCTGTCCCCCTACGAGCAGTACTTC
J gene: TRBJ2-2; V gene: TRBV7-9; D gene: .; clone size: .; CDR3 protein: CASLKTRRGSAWTGELFF; CDR3 DNA: TGTGCCAGCCTAAAGACCCGCAGGGGTTCTGCTTGGACCGGGGAGCTGTTTTTT
J gene: TRBJ1-6; V gene: TRBV2; D gene: .; clone size: .; CDR3 protein: CASSEGAAYNSPLHF; CDR3 DNA: TGTGCCAGCAGTGAAGGGGCAGCCTATAATTCACCCCTCCACTTT
J gene: TRBJ2-7; V gene: TRBV2; D gene: TRBD2; clone size: .; CDR3 protein: CASTGLAFEQYF; CDR3 DNA: TGTGCCAGCACGGGACTAGCGTTCGAGCAGTACTTC
J gene: TRBJ1-2; V gene: TRBV28; D gene: TRBD1; clone size: .; CDR3 protein: CASRGDRVAGYGYTF; CDR3 DNA: TGTGCCAGCAGGGGAGACAGGGTGGCGGGCTATGGCTACACCTTC
J gene: TRBJ2-1; V gene: TRBV2; D gene: .; clone size: .; CDR3 protein: CASLRGAQFF; CDR3 DNA: TGTGCCAGCCTAAGGGGGGCGCAGTTCTTC
J gene: TRBJ1-2; V gene: TRBV11-2; D gene: TRBD1; clone size: .; CDR3 protein: CASSLTQGGNYGYTF; CDR3 DNA: TGTGCCAGCAGCTTAACACAGGGGGGTAACTATGGCTACACCTTC
J gene: TRBJ2-1; V gene: TRBV10-3; D gene: TRBD2; clone size: .; CDR3 protein: CAIRPGLAANEQFF; CDR3 DNA: TGTGCCATCAGACCGGGACTAGCGGCCAATGAGCAGTTCTTC
J gene: TRBJ2-2; V gene: TRBV7-9; D gene: .; clone size: .; CDR3 protein: CASSPGVWGTGELFF; CDR3 DNA: TGTGCCAGCAGCCCAGGCGTTTGGGGCACCGGGGAGCTGTTTTTT
J gene: TRBJ2-7; V gene: TRBV5-1; D gene: .; clone size: few; CDR3 protein: CASSLGQDPYEQYF; CDR3 DNA: TGCGCCAGCAGCTTGGGGCAGGACCCCTACGAGCAGTACTTC
J gene: TRBJ2-4; V gene: TRBV30; D gene: TRBD1; clone size: once; CDR3 protein: CAWSLGQGAAKNIQYF; CDR3 DNA: TGTGCCTGGAGTTTGGGACAGGGGGCCGCCAAAAACATTCAGTACTTC
J gene: TRBJ2-7; V gene: TRBV30; D gene: .; clone size: .; CDR3 protein: CAWTETYEQYF; CDR3 DNA: TGTGCCTGGACTGAAACCTACGAGCAGTACTTC
J gene: TRBJ2-5; V gene: TRBV7-6; D gene: TRBD2; clone size: .; CDR3 protein: CASSLGEGLAGRETQYF; CDR3 DNA: TGTGCCAGCAGCTTAGGGGAAGGCCTAGCGGGGAGGGAGACCCAGTACTTC
J gene: TRBJ2-1; V gene: TRBV12-5; D gene: TRBD2; clone size: .; CDR3 protein: CASGASGTSLNEQFF; CDR3 DNA: TGTGCTAGTGGTGCCTCCGGGACTAGCCTCAATGAGCAGTTCTTC
J gene: TRBJ1-6; V gene: TRBV6-1; D gene: .; clone size: few; CDR3 protein: CASSDRTNSPLHF; CDR3 DNA: TGTGCCAGCAGTGACAGAACCAATTCACCCCTCCACTTT
J gene: TRBJ2-7; V gene: TRBV19; D gene: TRBD1; clone size: .; CDR3 protein: CASSRRLTGGGYEQYF; CDR3 DNA: TGTGCCAGTAGTAGAAGACTGACAGGGGGCGGCTACGAGCAGTACTTC
J gene: TRBJ1-1; V gene: TRBV7-9; D gene: .; clone size: few; CDR3 protein: CASSEQDTEAFF; CDR3 DNA: TGTGCCAGCAGCGAACAGGACACTGAAGCTTTCTTT
J gene: TRBJ2-3; V gene: TRBV19; D gene: TRBD2; clone size: once; CDR3 protein: CASSTRTSGSTDTQYF; CDR3 DNA: TGTGCCAGTAGTACCCGGACTAGCGGAAGCACAGATACGCAGTATTTT
J gene: TRBJ2-5; V gene: TRBV7-9; D gene: .; clone size: .; CDR3 protein: CASSVTVVQETQYF; CDR3 DNA: TGTGCCAGCAGCGTGACCGTGGTGCAAGAGACCCAGTACTTC
J gene: TRBJ1-2; V gene: TRBV18; D gene: .; clone size: .; CDR3 protein: CASSPPGGGDYGYTF; CDR3 DNA: TGTGCCAGCTCACCACCGGGGGGGGGAGACTATGGCTACACCTTC
J gene: TRBJ1-1; V gene: TRBV30; D gene: .; clone size: few; CDR3 protein: CAWSPYTERNTEAFF; CDR3 DNA: TGTGCCTGGAGTCCGTACACGGAGCGAAACACTGAAGCTTTCTTT
J gene: TRBJ2-3; V gene: TRBV19; D gene: .; clone size: few; CDR3 protein: CASSIKPRDTQYF; CDR3 DNA: TGTGCCAGTAGTATAAAGCCCCGAGATACGCAGTATTTT